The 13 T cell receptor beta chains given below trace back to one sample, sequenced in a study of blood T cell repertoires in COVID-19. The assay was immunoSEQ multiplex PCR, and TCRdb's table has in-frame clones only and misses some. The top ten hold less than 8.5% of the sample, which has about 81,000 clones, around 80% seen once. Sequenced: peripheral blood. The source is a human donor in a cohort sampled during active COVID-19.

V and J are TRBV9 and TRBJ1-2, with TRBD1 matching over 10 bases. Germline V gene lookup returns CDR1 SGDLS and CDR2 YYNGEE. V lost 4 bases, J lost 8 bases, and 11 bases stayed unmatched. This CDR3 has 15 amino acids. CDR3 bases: TGTGCCAGCAGCCCCCTAGGACAGGGGGGGTTCGGCTACACCTTC. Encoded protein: CASSPLGQGGFGYTF.

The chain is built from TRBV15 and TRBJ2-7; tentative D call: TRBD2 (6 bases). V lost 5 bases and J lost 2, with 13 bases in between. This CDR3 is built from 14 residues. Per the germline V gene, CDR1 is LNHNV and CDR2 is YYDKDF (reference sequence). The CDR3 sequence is CATSPVEGPYEQYF. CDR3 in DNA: TGTGCCACCAGCCCGGTGGAGGGGCCCTACGAGCAGTACTTC.

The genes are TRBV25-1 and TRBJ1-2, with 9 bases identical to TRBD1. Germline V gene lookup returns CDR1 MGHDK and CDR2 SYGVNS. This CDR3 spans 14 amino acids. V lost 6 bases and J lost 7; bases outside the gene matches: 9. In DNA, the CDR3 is TGTGCCAGCAGATACGGGGGACAGGGATCTGGCTACACCTTC. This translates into CASRYGGQGSGYTF.

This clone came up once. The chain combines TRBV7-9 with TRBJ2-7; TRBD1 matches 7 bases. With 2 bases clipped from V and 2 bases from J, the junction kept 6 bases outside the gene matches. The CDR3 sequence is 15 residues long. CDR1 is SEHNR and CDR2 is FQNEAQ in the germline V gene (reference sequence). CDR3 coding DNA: TGTGCCAGCAGCTTACCCGGGACAGTCACCTACGAGCAGTACTTC. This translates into CASSLPGTVTYEQYF.

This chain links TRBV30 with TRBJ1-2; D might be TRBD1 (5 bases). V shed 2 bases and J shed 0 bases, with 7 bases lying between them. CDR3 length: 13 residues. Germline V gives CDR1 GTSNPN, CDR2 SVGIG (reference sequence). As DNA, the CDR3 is TGTGCCTGGAGTATGACAGCTAACTATGGCTACACCTTC. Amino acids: CAWSMTANYGYTF.

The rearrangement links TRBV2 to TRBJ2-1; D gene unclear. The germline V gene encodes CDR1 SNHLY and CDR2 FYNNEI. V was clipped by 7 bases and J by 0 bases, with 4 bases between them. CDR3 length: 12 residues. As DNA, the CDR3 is TGTGCCAGCACAGTCTCCTACAATGAGCAGTTCTTC. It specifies CASTVSYNEQFF.

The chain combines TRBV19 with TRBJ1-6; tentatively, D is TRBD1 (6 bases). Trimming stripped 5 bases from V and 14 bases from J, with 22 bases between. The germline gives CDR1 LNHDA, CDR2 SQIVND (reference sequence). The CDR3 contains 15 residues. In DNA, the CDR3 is TGTGCCAGTAGTGCCATGGTGGGGGCGATAAAAACCCTCCACTTT. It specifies CASSAMVGAIKTLHF.

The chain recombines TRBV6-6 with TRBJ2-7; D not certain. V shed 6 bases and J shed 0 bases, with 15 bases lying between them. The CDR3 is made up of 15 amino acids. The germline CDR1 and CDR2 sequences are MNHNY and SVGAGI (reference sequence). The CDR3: CASRPAPSRSYEQYF. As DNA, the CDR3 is TGTGCCAGCAGACCCGCCCCGTCGCGCTCCTACGAGCAGTACTTC.

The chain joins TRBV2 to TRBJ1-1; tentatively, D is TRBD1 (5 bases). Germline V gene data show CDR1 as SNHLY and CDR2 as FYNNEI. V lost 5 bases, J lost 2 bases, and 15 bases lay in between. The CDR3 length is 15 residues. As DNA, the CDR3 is TGTGCCAGCAGTCCCCAGGGTGGGGCTAACACTGAAGCTTTCTTT. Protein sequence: CASSPQGGANTEAFF.

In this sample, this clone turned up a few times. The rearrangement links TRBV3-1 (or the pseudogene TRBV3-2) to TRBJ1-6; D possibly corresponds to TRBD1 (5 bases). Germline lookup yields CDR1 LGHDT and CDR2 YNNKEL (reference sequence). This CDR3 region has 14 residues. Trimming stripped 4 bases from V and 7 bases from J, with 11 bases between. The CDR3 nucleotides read TGTGCCAGCAGCCCGGGGGGTTCCAATTCACCCCTCCACTTT. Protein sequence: CASSPGGSNSPLHF.

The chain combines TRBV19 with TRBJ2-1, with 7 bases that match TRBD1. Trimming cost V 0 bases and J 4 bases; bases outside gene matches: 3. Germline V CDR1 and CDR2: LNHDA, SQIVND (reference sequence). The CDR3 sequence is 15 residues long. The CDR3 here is CASSIEVGQYNEQFF. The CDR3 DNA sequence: TGTGCCAGTAGTATAGAGGTGGGACAGTACAATGAGCAGTTCTTC.

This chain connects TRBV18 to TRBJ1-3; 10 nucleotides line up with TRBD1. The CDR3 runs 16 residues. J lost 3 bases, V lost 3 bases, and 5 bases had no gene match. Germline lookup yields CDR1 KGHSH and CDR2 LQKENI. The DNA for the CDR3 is TGTGCCAGCTCACCCCGACAGGGGGCGAGTGGAAACACCATATATTTT. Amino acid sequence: CASSPRQGASGNTIYF.

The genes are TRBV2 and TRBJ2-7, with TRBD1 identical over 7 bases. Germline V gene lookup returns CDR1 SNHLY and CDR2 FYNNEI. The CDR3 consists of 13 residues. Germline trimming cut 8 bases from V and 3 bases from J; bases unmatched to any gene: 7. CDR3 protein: CASLLGQFYEQYF. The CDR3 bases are TGTGCCAGCCTTCTGGGACAGTTCTACGAGCAGTACTTC.